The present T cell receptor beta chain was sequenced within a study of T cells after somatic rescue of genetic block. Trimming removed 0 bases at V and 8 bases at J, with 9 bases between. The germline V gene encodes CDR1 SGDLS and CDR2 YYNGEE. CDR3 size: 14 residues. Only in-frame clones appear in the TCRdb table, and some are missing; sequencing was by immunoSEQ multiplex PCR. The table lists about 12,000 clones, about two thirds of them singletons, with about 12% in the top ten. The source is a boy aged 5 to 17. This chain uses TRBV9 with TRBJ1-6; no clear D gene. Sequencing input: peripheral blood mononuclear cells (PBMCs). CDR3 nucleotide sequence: TGTGCCAGCAGCGTAGGGCAGGTTTATTCACCCCTCCACTTT. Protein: CASSVGQVYSPLHF.